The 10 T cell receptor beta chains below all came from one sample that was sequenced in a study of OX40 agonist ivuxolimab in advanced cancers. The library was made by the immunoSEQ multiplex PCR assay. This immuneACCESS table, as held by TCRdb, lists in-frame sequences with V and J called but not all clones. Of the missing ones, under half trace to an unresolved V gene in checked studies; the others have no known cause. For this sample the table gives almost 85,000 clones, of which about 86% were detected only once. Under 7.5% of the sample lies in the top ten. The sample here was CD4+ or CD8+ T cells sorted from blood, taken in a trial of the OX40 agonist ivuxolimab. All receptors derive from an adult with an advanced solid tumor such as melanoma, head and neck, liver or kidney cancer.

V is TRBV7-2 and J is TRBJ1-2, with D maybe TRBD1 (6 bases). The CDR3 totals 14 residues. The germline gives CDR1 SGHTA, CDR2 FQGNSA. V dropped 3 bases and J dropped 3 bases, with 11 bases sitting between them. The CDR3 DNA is TGTGCCAGCAGCTTGCAGGGGAGTGACTATGGCTACACCTTC. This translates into CASSLQGSDYGYTF. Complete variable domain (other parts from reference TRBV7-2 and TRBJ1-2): GAGVSQSPSNKVTEKGKDVELRCDPISGHTALYWYRQSLGQGLEFLIYFQGNSAPDKSGLPSDRFSAERTGGSVSTLTIQRTQQEDSAVYLCASSLQGSDYGYTFGSGTRLTVV.

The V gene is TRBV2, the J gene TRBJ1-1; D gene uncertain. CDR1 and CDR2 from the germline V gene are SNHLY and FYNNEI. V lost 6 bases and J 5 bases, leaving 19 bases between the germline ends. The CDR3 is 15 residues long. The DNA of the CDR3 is TGTGCCAGCAGCCCCCTAAGGGATCGGGGAACTGAAGCTTTCTTT. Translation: CASSPLRDRGTEAFF.

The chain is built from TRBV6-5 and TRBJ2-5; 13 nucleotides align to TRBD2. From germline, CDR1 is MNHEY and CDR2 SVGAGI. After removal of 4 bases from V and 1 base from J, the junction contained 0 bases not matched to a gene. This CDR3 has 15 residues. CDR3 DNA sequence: TGTGCCAGCAGTTGGACTAGCGGGAGCCAAGAGACCCAGTACTTC. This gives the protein CASSWTSGSQETQYF.

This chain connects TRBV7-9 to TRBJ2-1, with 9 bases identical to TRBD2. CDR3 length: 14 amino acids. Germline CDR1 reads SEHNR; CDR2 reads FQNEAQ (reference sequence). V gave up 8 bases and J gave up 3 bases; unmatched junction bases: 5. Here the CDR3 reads CASQAGGIYNEQFF. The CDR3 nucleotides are TGTGCCAGCCAAGCGGGGGGAATCTACAATGAGCAGTTCTTC.

CDR3 DNA: TGTGCCTGGAGGCCCCGATCTGGGGAATACACTGAAGCTTTCTTT. Amino acids: CAWRPRSGEYTEAFF. The chain is built from TRBV30 and TRBJ1-1; D call uncertain. CDR1 and CDR2 (germline): GTSNPN, SVGIG (reference sequence). This CDR3 comprises 15 residues. Trimming took 3 bases from V and 3 from J, leaving 17 bases between them.

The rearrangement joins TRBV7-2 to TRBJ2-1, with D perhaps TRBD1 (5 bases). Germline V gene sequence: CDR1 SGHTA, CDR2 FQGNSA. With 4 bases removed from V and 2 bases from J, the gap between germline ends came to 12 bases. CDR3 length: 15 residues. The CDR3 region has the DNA TGTGCCAGCAGCTCGACAGCCCAGGCCTACAATGAGCAGTTCTTC. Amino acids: CASSSTAQAYNEQFF.

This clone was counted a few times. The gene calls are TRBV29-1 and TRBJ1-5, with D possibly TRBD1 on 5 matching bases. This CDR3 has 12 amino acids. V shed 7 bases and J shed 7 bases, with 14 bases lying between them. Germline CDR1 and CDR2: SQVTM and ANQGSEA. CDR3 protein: CSARDGGQPQHF. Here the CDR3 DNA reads TGCAGCGCTCGGGACGGCGGCCAGCCCCAGCATTTT.

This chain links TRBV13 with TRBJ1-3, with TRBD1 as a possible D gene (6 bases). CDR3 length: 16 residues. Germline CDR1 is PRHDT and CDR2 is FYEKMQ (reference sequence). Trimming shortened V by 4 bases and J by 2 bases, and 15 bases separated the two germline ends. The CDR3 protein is CASSSRGISAGNTIYF. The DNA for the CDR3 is TGTGCCAGCAGCTCCAGGGGTATTAGTGCTGGAAACACCATATATTTT. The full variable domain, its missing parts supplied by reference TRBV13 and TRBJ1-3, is AAGVIQSPRHLIKEKRETATLKCYPIPRHDTVYWYQQGPGQDPQFLISFYEKMQSDKGSIPDRFSAQQFSDYHSELNMSSLELGDSALYFCASSSRGISAGNTIYFGEGSWLTVV.

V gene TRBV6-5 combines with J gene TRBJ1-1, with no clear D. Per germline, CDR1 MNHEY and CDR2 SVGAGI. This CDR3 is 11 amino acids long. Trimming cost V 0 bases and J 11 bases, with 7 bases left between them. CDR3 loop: CASSYSDRAFF. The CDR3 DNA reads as TGTGCCAGCAGTTACTCGGATAGGGCTTTCTTT.

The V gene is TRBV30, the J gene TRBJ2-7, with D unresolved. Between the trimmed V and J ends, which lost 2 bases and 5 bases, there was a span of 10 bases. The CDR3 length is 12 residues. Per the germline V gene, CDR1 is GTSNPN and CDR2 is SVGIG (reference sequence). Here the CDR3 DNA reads TGTGCCTGGAGTCCCTCGCCGGACGAGCAGTACTTC. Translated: CAWSPSPDEQYF. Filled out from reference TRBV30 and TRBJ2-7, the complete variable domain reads SQTIHQWPATLVQPVGSPLSLECTVEGTSNPNLYWYRQAAGRGLQLLFYSVGIGQISSEVPQNLSASRPQDRQFILSSKKLLLSDSGFYLCAWSPSPDEQYFGPGTRLTVT.